The 14 T cell receptor beta chains reported below all come from one sample, sequenced in a study of cytomegalovirus exposure and HLA in healthy donors. PCR primers comprised 60 Vbeta and 13 Jbeta primers. Repertoires were generated with immunoSEQ multiplex PCR, while TCRdb's copy carries only in-frame clones and drops some. The profile shows 150,000 to 200,000 clones, roughly 80% of them singletons. Sequenced material: PBMCs. These receptor sequences come from a human donor in good health.

CDR3 sequence reads: CASSSQRTEDNEQFF. The CDR3 coding sequence is TGTGCCAGCAGTTCACAAAGGACGGAGGACAATGAGCAGTTCTTC. This chain joins TRBV6-1 and TRBJ2-1; perhaps TRBD2 as D (5 bases). Germline values: CDR1 MNHNS, CDR2 SASEGT. This CDR3 has 15 residues. Deletions cut 5 bases from V and 5 bases from J, with 16 bases between.

The chain is built from TRBV29-1 and TRBJ1-2; D is perhaps TRBD1 (5 bases). The CDR3 runs to 11 residues. V lost 7 bases, J lost 6 bases, and 12 bases lay in between. Germline CDR1 reads SQVTM; CDR2 reads ANQGSEA. CDR3 in amino acids: CSEARDNGYTF. Here the CDR3 DNA reads TGCAGCGAGGCCAGGGATAATGGCTACACCTTC.

The chain recombines TRBV7-6 with TRBJ1-1; 7 bases are a match to TRBD1. J was trimmed by 8 bases and V by 4 bases; bases with no gene match: 19. CDR3 length equals 17 residues. Germline CDR1 is SGHVS and CDR2 is FNYEAQ. The CDR3 loop reads CASSSLNPRTGEREAFF. The CDR3 DNA follows: TGTGCCAGCAGCTCACTAAACCCCCGTACAGGGGAGCGCGAAGCTTTCTTT.

The chain couples TRBV15 to TRBJ1-5; 10 bases are shared with TRBD1. V lost 1 base, J lost 7 bases, and 7 bases stayed unmatched. The CDR3 loop spans 16 amino acids. CDR1 and CDR2 (germline): LNHNV, YYDKDF (reference sequence). The DNA for the CDR3 is TGTGCCACCAGCAGAGCTGGGACAGGGGCTAGGCAGCCCCAGCATTTT. This codes for CATSRAGTGARQPQHF.

The genes are TRBV6-5 and TRBJ2-1; no definite D call. V was trimmed by 6 bases and J by 7 bases, leaving 7 bases between them. Germline lookup yields CDR1 MNHEY and CDR2 SVGAGI. This CDR3 spans 11 amino acids. CDR3: CASSRVNEQFF. The CDR3 DNA reads TGTGCCAGCAGCCGGGTAAATGAGCAGTTCTTC.

The chain carries TRBV29-1 and TRBJ2-7; 7 bases are shared with TRBD1. J gave up 4 bases and V 4 bases, and 13 bases lay outside the gene matches. This CDR3 has 15 residues. Germline V gene sequence: CDR1 SQVTM, CDR2 ANQGSEA. CDR3 amino acids: CSVVRYQGVAYEQYF. CDR3 nucleotide sequence: TGCAGCGTTGTGCGCTACCAGGGGGTGGCATACGAGCAGTACTTC.

Points on this clone: This same CDR3 is encoded by further DNA sequences in the sample. The rearrangement links TRBV7-9 to TRBJ2-3; D not resolved. The CDR3 contains 14 residues. The germline CDR1 and CDR2 sequences are SEHNR and FQNEAQ (reference sequence). The V and J ends lost 0 bases and 5 bases respectively, with 9 bases between them. CDR3 sequence (DNA): TGTGCCAGCAGCTTAGCAGTTGGCGGAGATACGCAGTATTTT. Protein sequence: CASSLAVGGDTQYF.

The chain uses TRBV7-2 and TRBJ1-2, with D perhaps TRBD1 (5 bases). Germline CDR1 and CDR2: SGHTA and FQGNSA. V gave up 2 bases and J gave up 2 bases, with 6 bases separating them. This CDR3 is 13 amino acids long. The CDR3 nucleotides are TGTGCCAGCAGCTTACGACAGAACTATGGCTACACCTTC. Translated: CASSLRQNYGYTF.

V and J are TRBV29-1 and TRBJ1-3; D might be TRBD1 (5 bases). The germline V gene has CDR1 SQVTM and CDR2 ANQGSEA. This CDR3 contains 14 residues. Trimming took 3 bases from V and 3 from J, leaving 12 bases between them. This chain's CDR3 is CSVDREGYGNTIYF. In DNA, the CDR3 is TGCAGCGTTGACAGGGAAGGATATGGAAACACCATATATTTT. The variable domain in full, completed from reference TRBV29-1 and TRBJ1-3, reads SAVISQKPSRDICQRGTSLTIQCQVDSQVTMMFWYRQQPGQSLTLIATANQGSEATYESGFVIDKFPISRPNLTFSTLTVSNMSPEDSSIYLCSVDREGYGNTIYFGEGSWLTVV.

Turning to this clone: A junction boundary mismatches the germline segment, possibly from a read error. V usage is TRBV7-9 and J usage is TRBJ2-7; D unclear. Germline V gene data show CDR1 as SEHNR and CDR2 as FQNEAQ (reference sequence). The CDR3 sequence is 12 residues long. The CDR3 reads CSSSSTYYEQYF. As DNA, the CDR3 is TGTTCCAGCAGCTCCACATACTACGAGCAGTACTTC.

The chain recombines TRBV5-1 with TRBJ2-7; TRBD2 is a possible D gene (7 bases). Germline V lookup: CDR1 SGHRS, CDR2 YFSETQ. Deletions cut 3 bases from V and 1 base from J, with 17 bases between. The CDR3 length is 16 residues. The CDR3 nucleotides are TGCGCCAGCAGCTCAGGCACGGGGGGCCATTCCTACGAGCAGTACTTC. Its protein is CASSSGTGGHSYEQYF.

This clone was observed once. CDR3 loop: CSASRGYTF. CDR3 DNA: TGCAGTGCTAGTCGGGGCTACACCTTC. The chain carries TRBV20-1 and TRBJ1-2, with D unresolved. Trimming removed 3 bases from V and 8 bases from J, with 4 bases in between. CDR3 length: 9 residues. CDR1 is DFQATT, CDR2 SNEGSKA, per germline (reference sequence).

This chain joins TRBV6-5 and TRBJ2-1, with 11 bases lining up with TRBD2. Per the germline V gene, CDR1 is MNHEY and CDR2 is SVGAGI. After removal of 5 bases from V and 6 bases from J, the junction contained 6 bases not matched to a gene. The CDR3 has 15 amino acids. CDR3 nucleotides: TGTGCCAGCAGTAAACTAGCGGGGGATCCCAATGAGCAGTTCTTC. Translation: CASSKLAGDPNEQFF.

The chain employs TRBV6-1 and TRBJ1-2; possibly TRBD1 for D (6 bases). V was trimmed by 5 bases and J by 5 bases, leaving 18 bases between them. Germline CDR1 and CDR2: MNHNS and SASEGT. The CDR3 covers 15 residues. The CDR3 nucleotides are TGTGCCAGCAGTCAATATCTTACAGGGCCGTATGGCTACACCTTC. It encodes CASSQYLTGPYGYTF.